The clone carrying this TCR beta chain was observed many times. This record comes from a study of breast tumors, draining lymph nodes, adjacent tissues. CDR3 length: 12 amino acids. V lost 6 bases and J lost 4, with 8 bases in between. CDR1 is LGHNT, CDR2 FRNRAP, per germline. The lymph nodes were axillary draining lymph nodes from breast cancer patients. Using its own MiXCR run on the multiplex PCR reads, TCRdb lists one record per CDR3 protein. The sample contains fewer than 250,000 distinct CDR3 sequences, roughly 32% of which appear only once. The receptor's source is a female donor with breast cancer. Some clones in this sample may be carry-over from other donors' samples. This chain joins TRBV12-5 and TRBJ2-3; the D is unclear. The sequenced sample consisted of axillary lymph node tissue. The CDR3 sequence: CASGPTPDTQYF. Here the CDR3 DNA reads TGTGCTAGTGGCCCTACCCCAGATACGCAGTATTTT.